One and the same sample provided the 25 T cell receptor beta chains below, sequenced in a study of shared clonotypes between healthy human individuals. Sequencing was performed with immunoSEQ multiplex PCR; in TCRdb, only in-frame clones are kept and a portion is missing. The data contain some 530,000 clones, over 75% of them seen just once; the ten biggest clones take up about 13%. The sequencing sample was made of PBMCs. These receptors were obtained from a woman aged 40 to 55 in good health. Some clones in this sample may be carry-over from other donors' samples.

The V and J genes are TRBV19 and TRBJ2-7, with D tentatively TRBD1 or TRBD2 (5 bases each). Per germline, CDR1 LNHDA and CDR2 SQIVND (reference sequence). CDR3 size: 15 residues. V lost 0 bases to trimming and J lost 4 bases, with 13 bases between them. CDR3 residues: CASSIDPGPRYEQYF. Written as DNA, the CDR3 is TGTGCCAGTAGTATAGACCCGGGACCCCGATACGAGCAGTACTTC.

The chain carries TRBV18 and TRBJ2-3; unclear D gene. Deletions cut 2 bases from V and 3 bases from J, with 9 bases between. CDR1 and CDR2 (germline): KGHSH, LQKENI. This CDR3 has 14 residues. CDR3 coding DNA: TGTGCCAGCTCACCATTTACTGCGACAGATACGCAGTATTTT. Protein product: CASSPFTATDTQYF. The entire variable domain, with the rest obtained from reference TRBV18 and TRBJ2-3, is as follows: NAGVMQNPRHLVRRRGQEARLRCSPMKGHSHVYWYRQLPEEGLKFMVYLQKENIIDESGMPKERFSAEFPKEGPSILRIQQVVRGDSAAYFCASSPFTATDTQYFGPGTRLTVL.

The V and J genes are TRBV5-4 and TRBJ2-3, with 14 positions matching TRBD2. This CDR3 spans 20 amino acids. Germline V gene lookup returns CDR1 SGHNT and CDR2 YYREEE (reference sequence). With V trimmed by 0 bases and J by 2 bases, 11 bases remained unmatched. CDR3 DNA sequence: TGTGCCAGCAGCTTGGCGGGGACTAGCGGGAGTTTAAGATCCACAGATACGCAGTATTTT. This codes for CASSLAGTSGSLRSTDTQYF.

The V gene is TRBV2, the J gene TRBJ2-5; 7 bases line up with TRBD1. In germline, CDR1 is SNHLY, CDR2 FYNNEI. Trimming at V came to 6 bases and at J to 7 bases, leaving 5 bases not matched to a gene. The CDR3 length is 12 residues. The CDR3 protein is CASSDRVGTQYF. CDR3 nucleotide sequence: TGTGCCAGCAGCGACAGGGTAGGGACCCAGTACTTC.

V usage is TRBV5-8 and J usage is TRBJ2-3; tentatively, D is TRBD2 (6 bases). CDR3 length equals 16 residues. V lost 4 bases and J lost 2, with 17 bases in between. Germline CDR1 SGHTS, CDR2 YDEGEE. The CDR3 loop is CASSRGTAPPTDTQYF. CDR3 DNA: TGTGCCAGCAGCCGCGGGACTGCCCCCCCCACAGATACGCAGTATTTT.

This clone showed up many times. Other DNA sequences within the sample encode an identical CDR3. The V call is TRBV5-1, the J call TRBJ1-5; D is unclear. Germline-derived CDR1 and CDR2 are SGHRS and YFSETQ. This CDR3 contains 14 residues. V was shortened by 0 bases and J by 2 bases, with 6 bases between the two germline ends. In DNA form, the CDR3 reads TGCGCCAGCAGCTTGGATGGCGGCAATCAGCCCCAGCATTTT. Translation gives CASSLDGGNQPQHF. The variable domain in full, completed from reference TRBV5-1 and TRBJ1-5, reads KAGVTQTPRYLIKTRGQQVTLSCSPISGHRSVSWYQQTPGQGLQFLFEYFSETQRNKGNFPGRFSGRQFSNSRSEMNVSTLELGDSALYLCASSLDGGNQPQHFGDGTRLSIL.

This chain links TRBV14 with TRBJ1-1; no clear D gene. Germline values: CDR1 SGHDN, CDR2 FVKESK. Trimming cost V 5 bases and J 2 bases, with 9 bases left between them. The CDR3 has 13 amino acids. CDR3 DNA: TGTGCCAGCAGCAAACAACATAACACTGAAGCTTTCTTT. Translation: CASSKQHNTEAFF. Full variable domain (remainder filled in from reference TRBV14 and TRBJ1-1): EAGVTQFPSHSVIEKGQTVTLRCDPISGHDNLYWYRRVMGKEIKFLLHFVKESKQDESGMPNNRFLAERTGGTYSTLKVQPAELEDSGVYFCASSKQHNTEAFFGQGTRLTVV.

The rearrangement joins TRBV12-5 to TRBJ1-1; D gene ambiguous. This CDR3 is 16 amino acids long. Germline lookup yields CDR1 LGHNT and CDR2 FRNRAP. Trimming pared 0 bases from V and 0 bases from J, leaving 11 bases between. CDR3 nucleotide sequence: TGTGCTAGTGGTTTGGTACAACACCCCATGAACACTGAAGCTTTCTTT. Protein sequence: CASGLVQHPMNTEAFF.

This chain uses TRBV7-9 with TRBJ1-1; TRBD1 agrees at 7 bases. The CDR3 is made up of 15 amino acids. The germline V gene encodes CDR1 SEHNR and CDR2 FQNEAQ (reference sequence). V lost 5 bases, J lost 0 bases, and 6 bases stayed unmatched. The CDR3, as DNA: TGTGCCAGCAGCCGTTCAGGGGGGATGAACACTGAAGCTTTCTTT. This translates into CASSRSGGMNTEAFF.

V usage is TRBV7-3 and J usage is TRBJ2-2; no clear D. This CDR3 spans 14 amino acids. With 5 bases removed from V and 2 bases from J, the gap between germline ends came to 9 bases. CDR1 and CDR2 from the germline V gene are SGHTA and FQGTGA. CDR3 region: CASSRILNTGELFF. In DNA, the CDR3 is TGTGCCAGCAGCCGCATTCTCAACACCGGGGAGCTGTTTTTT.

V usage is TRBV6-1 and J usage is TRBJ1-5; a possible D gene is TRBD1 (5 bases). The CDR3 loop spans 15 amino acids. The ends were cut back, 3 bases at V and 4 bases at J, with 13 bases in the middle. Germline lookup yields CDR1 MNHNS and CDR2 SASEGT. This CDR3 reads CASSEAAGKNQPQHF. CDR3 DNA: TGTGCCAGCAGTGAGGCTGCAGGGAAAAATCAGCCCCAGCATTTT.

The J gene is TRBJ1-3, the V gene TRBV6-5; TRBD1 aligns across 7 bases. The CDR3 is made up of 15 amino acids. The ends lost 5 bases at V and 1 base at J; junction bases unmatched: 5. In germline, CDR1 is MNHEY, CDR2 SVGAGI. The CDR3 DNA reads as TGTGCCAGCAGTGCAGGGGGTTATTCTGGAAACACCATATATTTT. Its translation is CASSAGGYSGNTIYF.

A word on this clone: A read error is the likely source, as a far larger clone sits one nucleotide away. This rearrangement joins TRBV6-1 to TRBJ2-7; the match to TRBD2 covers 11 bases. Germline lookup yields CDR1 MNHNS and CDR2 SASEGT. The CDR3 extends over 15 amino acids. The CDR3 spells CASEGTSGSSYERYF. CDR3 nucleotides: TGTGCCAGCGAAGGAACTAGCGGGAGTTCCTACGAGCGGTACTTC.

Turning to this clone: With a far larger clone one base away, a read error is the likely cause. The CDR3 here is CVSSTAGFSGQPQHF. As DNA, the CDR3 is TGTGTCAGCAGCACGGCGGGATTTTCTGGTCAGCCCCAGCATTTT. The V and J genes are TRBV7-2 and TRBJ1-5, with unresolved D. CDR1 is SGHTA and CDR2 is FQGNSA in the germline V gene. This CDR3 is 15 amino acids long.

This clone has just one count. The chain links TRBV10-3 to TRBJ2-5; 10 nucleotides line up with TRBD2. The CDR3 has 15 amino acids. Germline V gene sequence: CDR1 ENHRY, CDR2 SYGVKD. After removal of 6 bases from V and 3 bases from J, the junction contained 7 bases not matched to a gene. CDR3 in DNA: TGTGCCATCAGCCCCCAGCGGGAGGGGAAAGAGACCCAGTACTTC. Its protein product is CAISPQREGKETQYF.

The chain has TRBV29-1 and TRBJ2-5, with D maybe TRBD1 (6 bases). Germline loops: CDR1 SQVTM, CDR2 ANQGSEA. CDR3 length: 14 amino acids. V gave up 5 bases and J gave up 8 bases, with 21 bases separating them. In DNA, the CDR3 is TGCAGCGTTCCTGCCGGGGCTCAAGGGGGAACCCAGTACTTC. Its translation is CSVPAGAQGGTQYF.

This clone appeared once. Given a far larger clone just one base away, this is likely a sequencing read error. This sample includes further DNA sequences coding for the same CDR3. The chain couples TRBV4-3 to TRBJ2-3, with 9 positions matching TRBD1. Germline CDR1 LGHNA, CDR2 YSLEER. The CDR3 extends over 14 amino acids. CDR3 DNA: TGCGCCAGCAGCCAAGGGACAGGGGTAGATACGCAGTACTTT. It encodes CASSQGTGVDTQYF.

V and J are TRBV10-3 and TRBJ1-1; TRBD1 aligns across 9 bases. The CDR3 totals 18 residues. The trim removed 6 bases at V and 6 bases at J, leaving 20 bases unmatched. In germline, CDR1 is ENHRY, CDR2 SYGVKD. The CDR3 DNA reads as TGTGCCATCAGGTTTCTGGCGGGACAGGGTTCGGGAGATGCTGAAGCTTTCTTT. Amino acids: CAIRFLAGQGSGDAEAFF.

This chain joins TRBV27 and TRBJ2-3; TRBD1 might be the D (5 bases). This CDR3 is built from 14 residues. V was shortened by 2 bases and J by 3 bases, with 9 bases between the two germline ends. CDR1 and CDR2 from the germline V gene are MNHEY and SMNVEV (reference sequence). CDR3 residues: CASSLRQGTDTQYF. DNA for the CDR3: TGTGCCAGCAGTTTAAGGCAGGGAACAGATACGCAGTATTTT.

The J gene is TRBJ2-1, the V gene TRBV5-1; D is possibly TRBD2 (5 bases). Deletions cut 0 bases from V and 4 bases from J, with 14 bases between. The CDR3 has 16 residues. The germline CDR1 and CDR2 sequences are SGHRS and YFSETQ. The CDR3 DNA reads TGCGCCAGCAGCTTGGCCGTGAGCGGATTATACAATGAGCAGTTCTTC. Translating it yields CASSLAVSGLYNEQFF. Full variable domain (outside the CDR3, taken from reference TRBV5-1 and TRBJ2-1): KAGVTQTPRYLIKTRGQQVTLSCSPISGHRSVSWYQQTPGQGLQFLFEYFSETQRNKGNFPGRFSGRQFSNSRSEMNVSTLELGDSALYLCASSLAVSGLYNEQFFGPGTRLTVL.

This clone was counted between two and nine times. V usage is TRBV6-1 and J usage is TRBJ1-2; D unclear. The V end was cut by 4 bases, the J end by 8 bases, with 14 bases between. The germline CDR1 and CDR2 sequences are MNHNS and SASEGT. The CDR3 sequence is 13 residues long. CDR3 coding DNA: TGTGCCAGCAGTGCCCGACGACAAATCGGCTACACCTTC. Translated: CASSARRQIGYTF.

V gene TRBV2 combines with J gene TRBJ1-4; D not certain. Germline V lookup: CDR1 SNHLY, CDR2 FYNNEI. The V end was cut by 6 bases, the J end by 8 bases, with 10 bases between. The CDR3 loop spans 12 amino acids. Here the CDR3 reads CASSGLEEKLFF. CDR3 in DNA: TGTGCCAGCAGCGGACTTGAAGAAAAACTGTTTTTT. Supplemented by reference TRBV2 and TRBJ1-4, the full variable domain reads EPEVTQTPSHQVTQMGQEVILRCVPISNHLYFYWYRQILGQKVEFLVSFYNNEISEKSEIFDDQFSVERPDGSNFTLKIRSTKLEDSAMYFCASSGLEEKLFFGSGTQLSVL.

V usage is TRBV11-2 and J usage is TRBJ2-5, with D perhaps matching TRBD1 (7 bases). The CDR3 runs 12 residues. Per the germline V gene, CDR1 is SGHAT and CDR2 is FQNNGV. The ends were cut back, 8 bases at V and 5 bases at J, with 12 bases in the middle. The CDR3 bases are TGTGCCAGCCGCAGGGGGAGGGAGACCCAGTACTTC. It codes for CASRRGRETQYF.

Concerning this clone: This may come from a read error, since a much larger clone is one base off. Other DNA sequences in this sample translate to the same CDR3. The V gene is TRBV10-2, the J gene TRBJ2-1; D gene unclear. Germline loops: CDR1 WSHSY, CDR2 SAAADI. This CDR3 has 16 amino acids. The V gene lost 10 bases and the J gene lost 4 bases, with 23 bases spanning the gap. The DNA for the CDR3 is TGCGCCACCTGCTCCTCCTTGGGCCTCTCATACAATGAGCAGTTCTTC. Amino acids: CATCSSLGLSYNEQFF.

This chain links TRBV5-1 with TRBJ2-2, with D perhaps matching TRBD1 (5 bases). The germline V gene encodes CDR1 SGHRS and CDR2 YFSETQ. The germline V and J ends were trimmed by 1 base and 6 bases, with 7 bases remaining between them. This CDR3 region has 13 residues. The CDR3 reads CASSLLGPGELFF. The CDR3 DNA reads TGCGCCAGCAGCTTGTTGGGGCCCGGGGAGCTGTTTTTT.